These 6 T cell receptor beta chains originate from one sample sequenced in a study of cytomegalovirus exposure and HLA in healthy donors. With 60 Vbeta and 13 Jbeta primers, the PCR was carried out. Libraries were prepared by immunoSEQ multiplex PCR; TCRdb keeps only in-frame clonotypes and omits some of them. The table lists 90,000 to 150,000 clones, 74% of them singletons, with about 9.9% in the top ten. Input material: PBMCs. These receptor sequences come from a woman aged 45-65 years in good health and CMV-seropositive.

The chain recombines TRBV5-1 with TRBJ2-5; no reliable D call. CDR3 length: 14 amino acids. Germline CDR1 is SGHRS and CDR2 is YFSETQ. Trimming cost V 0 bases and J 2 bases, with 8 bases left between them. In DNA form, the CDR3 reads TGCGCCAGCAGCTTGGCTCCCTCTCAAGAGACCCAGTACTTC. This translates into CASSLAPSQETQYF.

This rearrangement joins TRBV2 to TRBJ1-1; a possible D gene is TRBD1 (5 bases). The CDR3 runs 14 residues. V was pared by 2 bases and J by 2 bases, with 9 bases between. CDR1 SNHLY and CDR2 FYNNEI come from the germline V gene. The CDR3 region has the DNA TGTGCCAGCAGTGAATGGCAGGGAAACACTGAAGCTTTCTTT. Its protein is CASSEWQGNTEAFF.

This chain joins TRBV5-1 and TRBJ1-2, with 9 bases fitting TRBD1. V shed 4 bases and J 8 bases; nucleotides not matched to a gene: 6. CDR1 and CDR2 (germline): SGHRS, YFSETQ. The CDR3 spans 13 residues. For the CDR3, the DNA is TGCGCCAGCAGCGCCGGACAGGGGAGCGGCTACACCTTC. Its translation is CASSAGQGSGYTF.

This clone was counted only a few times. CDR3: CASSLWGPVSNQPQHF. DNA for the CDR3: TGTGCCAGCAGTTTATGGGGCCCAGTTAGCAATCAGCCCCAGCATTTT. The chain couples TRBV28 to TRBJ1-5, with D unclear. CDR1 is MDHEN and CDR2 is SYDVKM in the germline V gene. The CDR3 spans 16 residues. V was cut by 0 bases and J by 0 bases, with 9 bases left in between.

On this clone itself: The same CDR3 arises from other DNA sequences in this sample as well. Here the CDR3 DNA reads TGTGCCAGCTCACCTAGACAGGGGACCTACGAGCAGTACTTC. Amino acids: CASSPRQGTYEQYF. The J gene is TRBJ2-7, the V gene TRBV18; 8 bases are a match to TRBD1. This CDR3 has 14 residues. V lost 3 bases, J lost 2 bases, and 3 bases stayed unmatched. From germline, CDR1 is KGHSH and CDR2 LQKENI.

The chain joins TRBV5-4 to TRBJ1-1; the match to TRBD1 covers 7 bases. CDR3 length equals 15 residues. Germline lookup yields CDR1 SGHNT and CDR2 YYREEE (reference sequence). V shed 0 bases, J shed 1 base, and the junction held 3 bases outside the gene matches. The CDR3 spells CASSLGGQTNTEAFF. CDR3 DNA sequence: TGTGCCAGCAGCTTGGGGGGACAGACGAACACTGAAGCTTTCTTT.